A single sample gave rise to the 29 T cell receptor beta chains below, sequenced in a study of T cell clonotyping in hematopoietic cell transplantation. Profiled with immunoSEQ multiplex PCR; TCRdb holds only in-frame clones, not every one. The data contain under 10,000 clones, around 85% of them singletons. This specimen was PBMCs, taken 180 days after allogeneic stem cell transplant. The receptors originated from a human patient who had an allogeneic stem cell transplant, so the T cells may come from the graft donor. The donor label of this sample is uncertain. Some clones in this sample may be carry-over from other donors' samples.

The gene calls are TRBV7-8 and TRBJ2-5; 13 nucleotides line up with TRBD2. The CDR3 runs 18 residues. Per germline, CDR1 SGHVS and CDR2 FQNEAQ. The V gene end was trimmed by 6 bases and the J gene end by 7 bases; junction bases not matched to a gene: 17. The CDR3 sequence: CASRPSGLAGVLRGTQYF. CDR3 sequence (DNA): TGTGCCAGCAGACCCAGCGGACTAGCGGGGGTTCTTCGAGGGACCCAGTACTTC.

The chain carries TRBV30 and TRBJ1-2; D gene unclear. This CDR3 has 15 amino acids. Deletions cut 1 base from V and 0 bases from J, with 12 bases between. CDR1 is GTSNPN and CDR2 is SVGIG in the germline V gene (reference sequence). The CDR3 region is CAWSGLSGSNYGYTF. For the CDR3, the DNA is TGTGCCTGGAGTGGACTGAGCGGATCTAACTATGGCTACACCTTC.

This clone rates as large. The gene calls are TRBV5-4 and TRBJ2-7; 10 nucleotides match TRBD1. Unmatched junction bases numbered 14, after V lost 3 bases and J lost 2 bases. CDR1 and CDR2 from the germline V gene are SGHNT and YYREEE (reference sequence). The CDR3 totals 18 residues. The CDR3, as DNA: TGTGCCAGCAGCTCAAGGGGACAGGGGAGAGCTTGGCCCTACGAGCAGTACTTC. Its translation: CASSSRGQGRAWPYEQYF.

This sequence joins TRBV4-3 and TRBJ2-1; no firm D call. The ends were cut back, 3 bases at V and 5 bases at J, with 2 bases in the middle. Germline assignment: CDR1 LGHNA and CDR2 YSLEER. The CDR3 runs to 11 residues. The CDR3 sequence is CASSHDNEQFF. CDR3 DNA sequence: TGCGCCAGCAGCCATGACAATGAGCAGTTCTTC.

The rearrangement joins TRBV19 to TRBJ1-1; D might be TRBD1 (5 bases). The CDR3 has 14 amino acids. CDR1 and CDR2 from the germline V gene are LNHDA and SQIVND (reference sequence). The germline V and J ends were trimmed by 5 bases and 5 bases, with 15 bases remaining between them. The CDR3 sequence is CASSPRGRGTEAFF. The CDR3 region has the DNA TGTGCCAGTAGTCCCCGGGGCAGAGGAACTGAAGCTTTCTTT.

This sequence joins TRBV6-6 and TRBJ1-1; D gene unclear. Per the germline V gene, CDR1 is MNHNY and CDR2 is SVGAGI (reference sequence). This CDR3 contains 12 residues. Trimming removed 6 bases at V and 0 bases at J, with 5 bases between. CDR3 in DNA: TGTGCCAGCAGCCACATGAACACTGAAGCTTTCTTT. Translation gives CASSHMNTEAFF.

The chain recombines TRBV10-2 with TRBJ1-3; no clear D. Per the germline V gene, CDR1 is WSHSY and CDR2 is SAAADI. V lost 0 bases and J 4 bases, leaving 10 bases between the germline ends. The CDR3 length is 15 residues. CDR3 sequence (DNA): TGCGCCAGCAGTGAGTCAATAGGGTCGGGAAACACCATATATTTT. It codes for CASSESIGSGNTIYF.

J is TRBJ1-6 and V is TRBV5-1, with a weak D call TRBD1 (5 bases). Trimming pared 0 bases from V and 4 bases from J, leaving 11 bases between. CDR1 and CDR2 from the germline V gene are SGHRS and YFSETQ. CDR3 length: 16 residues. The CDR3 loop reads CASSLVGAAYNSPLHF. The CDR3 DNA sequence: TGCGCCAGCAGCTTGGTTGGGGCCGCGTATAATTCACCCCTCCACTTT.

The chain recombines TRBV5-1 with TRBJ2-1; weak D call: TRBD2 (6 bases). The germline V and J ends were trimmed by 4 bases and 3 bases, with 17 bases remaining between them. CDR3 size: 16 residues. Germline V gene data show CDR1 as SGHRS and CDR2 as YFSETQ. The CDR3 loop reads CASSTNPPGLYNEQFF. The CDR3 DNA reads TGCGCCAGCAGCACCAACCCTCCGGGACTCTACAATGAGCAGTTCTTC. Based on the CDR3 plus reference TRBV5-1 and TRBJ2-1, the full variable domain is KAGVTQTPRYLIKTRGQQVTLSCSPISGHRSVSWYQQTPGQGLQFLFEYFSETQRNKGNFPGRFSGRQFSNSRSEMNVSTLELGDSALYLCASSTNPPGLYNEQFFGPGTRLTVL.

The chain uses TRBV7-8 and TRBJ1-1, with D possibly being TRBD1 (5 bases). The V and J ends lost 5 bases and 0 bases respectively, with 16 bases between them. CDR1 SGHVS and CDR2 FQNEAQ come from the germline V gene. The length of the CDR3 is 16 residues. CDR3 in amino acids: CASSKKPGDLNTEAFF. CDR3 in DNA: TGTGCCAGCAGCAAAAAACCGGGGGATCTGAACACTGAAGCTTTCTTT.

The J gene is TRBJ1-4, the V gene TRBV9; possibly TRBD1 for D (6 bases). CDR3 length: 15 residues. Deletions cut 4 bases from V and 4 bases from J, with 14 bases between. Germline V gene sequence: CDR1 SGDLS, CDR2 YYNGEE. DNA for the CDR3: TGTGCCAGCAGCCCACGGGGGCGCCTTAATGAAAAACTGTTTTTT. Translating gives CASSPRGRLNEKLFF.

Turning to this clone: Compared with germline, one end of the junction differs, possibly owing to a read error. The chain is built from TRBV7-9 and TRBJ2-1; 7 bases match TRBD1. CDR1 is SEHNR, CDR2 FQNEAQ, per germline (reference sequence). There are 13 residues in the CDR3. The CDR3 DNA sequence: TGTGCCAGCAGCTTAGGCATACAGGGGATAATCATCTTC. This encodes CASSLGIQGIIIF.

The chain has TRBV7-9 and TRBJ2-5; TRBD2 aligns across 7 bases. V shed 5 bases, J shed 2 bases, and the junction held 8 bases outside the gene matches. This CDR3 has 15 amino acids. Germline CDR1 and CDR2: SEHNR and FQNEAQ (reference sequence). CDR3 nucleotides: TGTGCCAGCAGCCGACCCGGACTAGAACAAGAGACCCAGTACTTC. Translating gives CASSRPGLEQETQYF.

CDR3 sequence (DNA): TGTGCCAGCCGTCCTCGGGCAGGGGGCTATGGCTACACCTTC. Translating gives CASRPRAGGYGYTF. The chain is built from TRBV6-1 and TRBJ1-2; TRBD1 aligns across 7 bases. Germline lookup yields CDR1 MNHNS and CDR2 SASEGT. The CDR3 covers 14 residues. After removal of 8 bases from V and 4 bases from J, the junction contained 10 bases not matched to a gene.

V usage is TRBV30 and J usage is TRBJ1-5, with a weak D call TRBD1 (5 bases). Trimming removed 0 bases at V and 1 base at J, with 13 bases between. The CDR3 runs 16 residues. Per the germline V gene, CDR1 is GTSNPN and CDR2 is SVGIG (reference sequence). CDR3 loop: CAWSVTREGSNQPQHF. For the CDR3, the DNA is TGTGCCTGGAGTGTTACCAGGGAAGGGAGCAATCAGCCCCAGCATTTT.

The chain couples TRBV4-1 to TRBJ1-1, with a possible D match to TRBD1 (6 bases). V shed 5 bases and J shed 0 bases, with 13 bases lying between them. CDR3 length: 15 residues. CDR1 and CDR2 (germline): MGHRA, YSYEKL. The CDR3 protein is CASSEYQGMNTEAFF. As DNA, the CDR3 is TGCGCCAGCAGCGAATATCAGGGGATGAACACTGAAGCTTTCTTT.

The chain carries TRBV11-3 and TRBJ1-5; D is unclear. The V end lost 7 bases, the J end lost 6 bases, and 19 bases lay between the germline ends. CDR3 size: 15 residues. CDR1 is SGHNT, CDR2 YENEEA, per germline. The CDR3: CASIPSRRVGQPQHF. As DNA, the CDR3 is TGTGCCAGCATTCCCTCGAGGAGGGTGGGTCAGCCCCAGCATTTT.

This clone was found once. This sequence joins TRBV19 and TRBJ2-3, with D tentatively TRBD2 (6 bases). The CDR3 is 15 residues long. V dropped 6 bases and J dropped 6 bases, with 19 bases sitting between them. Germline V gives CDR1 LNHDA, CDR2 SQIVND (reference sequence). The CDR3 DNA reads TGTGCCAGTAGAAAAAAGGGACTCCGAGGGGATACGCAGTATTTT. It specifies CASRKKGLRGDTQYF.

J is TRBJ1-1 and V is TRBV5-1, with a weak D call TRBD1 (6 bases). Germline values: CDR1 SGHRS, CDR2 YFSETQ. The CDR3 totals 13 residues. The ends were cut back, 5 bases at V and 4 bases at J, with 12 bases in the middle. As DNA, the CDR3 is TGCGCCAGCAGTATGGGAGGGGGCACTGAAGCTTTCTTT. Translating it yields CASSMGGGTEAFF.

This chain connects TRBV2 to TRBJ2-2, with D possibly being TRBD1 (6 bases). The CDR3 is 17 amino acids. Deletions cut 6 bases from V and 5 bases from J, with 22 bases between. Looked up from germline, CDR1 is SNHLY and CDR2 is FYNNEI. This CDR3 is CASSKAPGQIRTGELFF. In DNA, the CDR3 is TGTGCCAGCAGCAAAGCCCCGGGACAAATTCGTACCGGGGAGCTGTTTTTT. The variable domain in full, with the rest retrieved from reference TRBV2 and TRBJ2-2, is EPEVTQTPSHQVTQMGQEVILRCVPISNHLYFYWYRQILGQKVEFLVSFYNNEISEKSEIFDDQFSVERPDGSNFTLKIRSTKLEDSAMYFCASSKAPGQIRTGELFFGEGSRLTVL.

J is TRBJ2-1 and V is TRBV5-1; 9 nucleotides align to TRBD2. CDR3 length: 18 residues. V lost 0 bases and J lost 1; bases outside the gene matches: 8. Germline V gives CDR1 SGHRS, CDR2 YFSETQ. The CDR3 DNA follows: TGCGCCAGCAGCTTGGCCGCTAGCGGGGTGGGATCCTACAATGAGCAGTTCTTC. Its protein product is CASSLAASGVGSYNEQFF.

This chain connects TRBV5-4 to TRBJ2-7; D is ambiguous. V was clipped by 3 bases and J by 1 base, with 8 bases between them. Germline-derived CDR1 and CDR2 are SGHNT and YYREEE (reference sequence). The CDR3 spans 13 residues. CDR3 in amino acids: CASSYPESYEQYF. Here the CDR3 DNA reads TGTGCCAGCAGCTACCCTGAGTCCTACGAGCAGTACTTC.

The chain employs TRBV7-9 and TRBJ2-6; no definite D call. CDR3 length: 16 amino acids. V shed 5 bases and J shed 4 bases, with 15 bases lying between them. The germline V gene encodes CDR1 SEHNR and CDR2 FQNEAQ (reference sequence). The CDR3 here is CASSPNKRSGANVLTF. As DNA, the CDR3 is TGTGCCAGCAGCCCGAATAAACGCTCCGGGGCCAACGTCCTGACTTTC.

V is TRBV7-2 and J is TRBJ2-7; no clear D. Trimming removed 2 bases at V and 0 bases at J, with 11 bases between. From germline, CDR1 is SGHTA and CDR2 FQGNSA. The CDR3 extends over 15 amino acids. The CDR3 region is CASSLSPQISYEQYF. The CDR3 DNA reads as TGTGCCAGCAGCTTATCCCCCCAAATCTCCTACGAGCAGTACTTC.

This clone has only one observation. The chain has TRBV29-1 and TRBJ2-1; a possible D gene is TRBD2 (6 bases). This CDR3 region has 13 residues. The V gene lost 7 bases and the J gene lost 10 bases, with 20 bases spanning the gap. Germline CDR1 reads SQVTM; CDR2 reads ANQGSEA. This CDR3 reads CSAGVVGAGEQFF. CDR3 nucleotide sequence: TGCAGCGCGGGGGTCGTAGGGGCCGGGGAGCAGTTCTTC.

The V call is TRBV7-2, the J call TRBJ1-1; a possible D gene is TRBD1 (5 bases). CDR3 length: 13 amino acids. From germline, CDR1 is SGHTA and CDR2 FQGNSA. V lost 3 bases and J 4 bases, leaving 9 bases between the germline ends. In DNA form, the CDR3 reads TGTGCCAGCAGCTTTGACAGTCTCACTGAAGCTTTCTTT. It encodes CASSFDSLTEAFF.

V is TRBV15 and J is TRBJ1-5, with D unclear. This CDR3 spans 17 amino acids. The germline V gene has CDR1 LNHNV and CDR2 YYDKDF (reference sequence). Deletions cut 0 bases from V and 7 bases from J, with 19 bases between. The CDR3 reads CATSRDLAPLRLQPQHF. CDR3 in DNA: TGTGCCACCAGCAGAGATCTAGCCCCTCTGAGGTTGCAGCCCCAGCATTTT.

J is TRBJ1-1 and V is TRBV7-2, with 8 positions matching TRBD1. V lost 2 bases and J lost 1; bases outside the gene matches: 9. The CDR3 loop spans 17 amino acids. Germline V gene data show CDR1 as SGHTA and CDR2 as FQGNSA. For the CDR3, the DNA is TGTGCCAGCAGCTTATTTCGGGCAGGGGGCGGGAACACTGAAGCTTTCTTT. Translating it yields CASSLFRAGGGNTEAFF.

V and J are TRBV5-6 and TRBJ1-4; D not certain. The V and J ends lost 2 bases and 0 bases respectively, with 8 bases between them. The CDR3 extends over 15 amino acids. Germline-derived CDR1 and CDR2 are SGHDT and YYEEEE. CDR3 region: CASSFLGSTNEKLFF. CDR3 sequence (DNA): TGTGCCAGCAGCTTTTTAGGTTCAACTAATGAAAAACTGTTTTTT.